The source of this TCR beta chain is a study of blood T cell repertoires in COVID-19. Study-level information: Some COVID-19 samples were acute and others convalescent; all came from the United States, Italy and Spain. The cDNA or gDNA used as material had been derived from T cells, B-cell-depleted T cells, or PBMCs.

As handled by the study authors: The assay estimated nucleated cells by amplifying reference gene primers. Clones were read by immunoSEQ multiplex PCR, and TCRdb kept only the in-frame ones, dropping some. The DNA was the basis for D and trimming; V, J and clone size are from that table. The repertoire holds fewer than 200,000 clones, with around 82% as singletons. Germline trimming cut 4 bases from V and 14 bases from J; bases unmatched to any gene: 18. The length of the CDR3 is 15 residues. Germline V CDR1 and CDR2: SGHRS, YFSETQ. The sample taken for sequencing was peripheral blood. This sequence originates from a woman of 80 years or more with acute or convalescent COVID-19. J is TRBJ1-2 and V is TRBV5-1; 9 bases align to TRBD1. In nucleotides, the CDR3 is TGCGCCAGCAGCCCGTCGACCCCGGGACAGGGTACACGGACCTTC. Protein product: CASSPSTPGQGTRTF.